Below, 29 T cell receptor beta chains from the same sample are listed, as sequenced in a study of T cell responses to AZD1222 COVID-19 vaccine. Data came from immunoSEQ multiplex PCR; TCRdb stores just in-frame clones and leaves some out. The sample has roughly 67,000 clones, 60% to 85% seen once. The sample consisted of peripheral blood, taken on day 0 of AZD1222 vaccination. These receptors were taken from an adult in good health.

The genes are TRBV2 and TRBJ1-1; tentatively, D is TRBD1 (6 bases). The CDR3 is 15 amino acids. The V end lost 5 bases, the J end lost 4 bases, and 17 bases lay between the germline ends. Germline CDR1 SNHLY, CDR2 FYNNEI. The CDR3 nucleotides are TGTGCCAGCAGTTTTGAACAGGGCATCGGCACTGAAGCTTTCTTT. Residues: CASSFEQGIGTEAFF.

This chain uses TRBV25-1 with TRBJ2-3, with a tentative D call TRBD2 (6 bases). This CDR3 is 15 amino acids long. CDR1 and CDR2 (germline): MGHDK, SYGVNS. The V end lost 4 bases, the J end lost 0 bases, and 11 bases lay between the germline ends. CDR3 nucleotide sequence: TGTGCCAGCAGTGGCCCCGGGAGTAGCACAGATACGCAGTATTTT. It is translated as CASSGPGSSTDTQYF.

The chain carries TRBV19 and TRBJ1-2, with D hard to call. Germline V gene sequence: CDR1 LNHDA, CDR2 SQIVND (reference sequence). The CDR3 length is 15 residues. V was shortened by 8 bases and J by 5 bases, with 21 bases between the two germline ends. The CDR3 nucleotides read TGTGCCAGTTTACCGTCAACGGGCGCGGGGTATGGCTACACCTTC. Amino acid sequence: CASLPSTGAGYGYTF.

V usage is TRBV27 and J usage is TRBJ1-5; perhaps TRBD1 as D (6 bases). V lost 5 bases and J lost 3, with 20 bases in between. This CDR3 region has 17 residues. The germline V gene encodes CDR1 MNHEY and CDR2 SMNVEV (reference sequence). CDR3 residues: CASSPSRGEYINQPQHF. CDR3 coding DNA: TGTGCCAGCAGTCCAAGCAGGGGAGAGTATATCAATCAGCCCCAGCATTTT.

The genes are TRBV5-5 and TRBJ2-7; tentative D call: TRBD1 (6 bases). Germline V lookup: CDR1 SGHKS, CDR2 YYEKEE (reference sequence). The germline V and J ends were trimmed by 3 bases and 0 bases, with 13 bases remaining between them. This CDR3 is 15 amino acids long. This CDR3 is CASSYRQDRSYEQYF. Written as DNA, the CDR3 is TGTGCCAGCAGCTACAGACAGGATCGCTCCTACGAGCAGTACTTC.

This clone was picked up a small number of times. CDR3 sequence: CASSLGPALGDTQYF. The CDR3 DNA is TGTGCCAGCAGCCTCGGGCCAGCCCTTGGGGATACGCAGTATTTT. V usage is TRBV7-2 and J usage is TRBJ2-3; D is ambiguous. Trimming removed 5 bases from V and 6 bases from J, with 18 bases in between. CDR1 and CDR2 from the germline V gene are SGHTA and FQGNSA. The CDR3 length is 15 residues.

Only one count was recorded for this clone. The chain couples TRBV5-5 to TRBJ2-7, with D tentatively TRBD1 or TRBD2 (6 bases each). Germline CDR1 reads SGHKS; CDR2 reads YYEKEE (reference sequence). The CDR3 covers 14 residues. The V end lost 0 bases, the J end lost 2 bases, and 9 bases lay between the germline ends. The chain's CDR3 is CASSLGGGPYEQYF. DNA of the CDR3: TGTGCCAGCAGCTTGGGTGGGGGGCCCTACGAGCAGTACTTC.

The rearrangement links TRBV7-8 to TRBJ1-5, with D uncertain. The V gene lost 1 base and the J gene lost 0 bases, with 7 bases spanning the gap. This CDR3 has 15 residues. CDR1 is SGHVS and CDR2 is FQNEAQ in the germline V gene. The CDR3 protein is CASSLVGNSNQPQHF. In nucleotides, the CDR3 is TGTGCCAGCAGCTTAGTAGGAAATAGCAATCAGCCCCAGCATTTT.

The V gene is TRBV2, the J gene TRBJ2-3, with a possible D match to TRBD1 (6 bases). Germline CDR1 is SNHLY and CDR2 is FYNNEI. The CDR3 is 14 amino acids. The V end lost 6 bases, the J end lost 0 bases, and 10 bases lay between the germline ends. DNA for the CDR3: TGTGCCAGCAGAGGACAGTCTAGCACAGATACGCAGTATTTT. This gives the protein CASRGQSSTDTQYF.

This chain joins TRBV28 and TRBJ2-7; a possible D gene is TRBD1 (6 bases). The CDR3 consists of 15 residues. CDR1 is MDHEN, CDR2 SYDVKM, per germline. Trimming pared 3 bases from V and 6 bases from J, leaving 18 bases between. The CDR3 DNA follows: TGTGCCAGCAGTTTTAATACCCGCAGGGGCGTCGAGCAGTACTTC. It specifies CASSFNTRRGVEQYF. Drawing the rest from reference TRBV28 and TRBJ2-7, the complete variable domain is DVKVTQSSRYLVKRTGEKVFLECVQDMDHENMFWYRQDPGLGLRLIYFSYDVKMKEKGDIPEGYSVSREKKERFSLILESASTNQTSMYLCASSFNTRRGVEQYFGPGTRLTVT.

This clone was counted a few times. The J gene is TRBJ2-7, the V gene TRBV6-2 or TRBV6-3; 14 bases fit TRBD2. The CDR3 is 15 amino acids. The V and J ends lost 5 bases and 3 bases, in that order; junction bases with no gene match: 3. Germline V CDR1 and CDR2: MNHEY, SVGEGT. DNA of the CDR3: TGTGCCAGCAGTCACGGACTAGCGGGGGGCTACGAGCAGTACTTC. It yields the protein CASSHGLAGGYEQYF.

The CDR3 region has the DNA TGTGCCAGCAGAAGGACAGGGGGCTCTGGCTACACCTTC. Translating it yields CASRRTGGSGYTF. The rearrangement uses TRBV6-5 and TRBJ1-2, with 11 bases aligning to TRBD1. CDR1 and CDR2 (germline): MNHEY, SVGAGI. V gave up 6 bases and J gave up 7 bases; unmatched junction bases: 4. The CDR3 is 13 residues long.

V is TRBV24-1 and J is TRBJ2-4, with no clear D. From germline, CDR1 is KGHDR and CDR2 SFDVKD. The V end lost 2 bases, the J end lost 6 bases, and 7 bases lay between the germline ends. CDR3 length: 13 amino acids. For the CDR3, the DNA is TGTGCCACCAGTGATTGGGGTGGAAACATTCAGTACTTC. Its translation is CATSDWGGNIQYF.

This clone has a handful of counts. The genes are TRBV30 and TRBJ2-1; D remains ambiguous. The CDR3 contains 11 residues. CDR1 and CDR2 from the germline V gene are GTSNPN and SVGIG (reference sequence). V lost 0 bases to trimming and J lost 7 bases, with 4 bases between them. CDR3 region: CAWSVRNEQFF. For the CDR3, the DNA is TGTGCCTGGAGTGTTCGAAATGAGCAGTTCTTC.

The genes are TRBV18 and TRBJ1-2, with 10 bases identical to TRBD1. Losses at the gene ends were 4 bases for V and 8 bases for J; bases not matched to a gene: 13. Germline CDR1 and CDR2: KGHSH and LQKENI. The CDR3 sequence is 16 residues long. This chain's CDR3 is CASSRTGGKVWSGYTF. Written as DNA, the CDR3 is TGTGCCAGCTCACGGACAGGGGGGAAGGTGTGGTCCGGCTACACCTTC.

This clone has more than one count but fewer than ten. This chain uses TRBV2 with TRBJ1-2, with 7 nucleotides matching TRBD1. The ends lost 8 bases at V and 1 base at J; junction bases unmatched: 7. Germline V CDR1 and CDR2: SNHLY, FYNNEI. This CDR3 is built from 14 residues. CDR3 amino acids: CASERWDSNYGYTF. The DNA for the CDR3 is TGTGCCAGCGAACGATGGGACAGTAACTATGGCTACACCTTC.

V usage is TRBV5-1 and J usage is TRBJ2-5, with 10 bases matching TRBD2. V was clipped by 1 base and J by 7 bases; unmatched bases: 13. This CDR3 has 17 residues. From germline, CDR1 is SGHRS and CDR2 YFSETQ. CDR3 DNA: TGCGCCAGCAGCTTGAGGTTTGAAGCGGGGGGGCCGGGGACCCAGTACTTC. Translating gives CASSLRFEAGGPGTQYF.

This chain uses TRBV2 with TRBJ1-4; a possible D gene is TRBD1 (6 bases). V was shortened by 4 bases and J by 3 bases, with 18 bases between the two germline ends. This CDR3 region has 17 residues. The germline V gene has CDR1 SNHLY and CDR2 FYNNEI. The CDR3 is CASSGSGRGGANEKLFF. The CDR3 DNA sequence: TGTGCCAGCAGTGGCTCTGGCAGGGGTGGGGCTAATGAAAAACTGTTTTTT.

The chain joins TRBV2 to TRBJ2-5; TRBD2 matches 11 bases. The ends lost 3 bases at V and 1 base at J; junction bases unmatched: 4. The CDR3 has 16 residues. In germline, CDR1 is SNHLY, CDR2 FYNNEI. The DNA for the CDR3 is TGTGCCAGCAGTGAGATGACTAGCGGGGTCCAAGAGACCCAGTACTTC. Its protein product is CASSEMTSGVQETQYF.

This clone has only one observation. As DNA, the CDR3 is TGCGCCAGCAGCCAAGGCAATGGCAATCAGCCCCAGCATTTT. This codes for CASSQGNGNQPQHF. J is TRBJ1-5 and V is TRBV4-3; D is undetermined. Trimming stripped 1 base from V and 2 bases from J, with 6 bases between. Germline CDR1 reads LGHNA; CDR2 reads YSLEER. There are 14 residues in the CDR3.

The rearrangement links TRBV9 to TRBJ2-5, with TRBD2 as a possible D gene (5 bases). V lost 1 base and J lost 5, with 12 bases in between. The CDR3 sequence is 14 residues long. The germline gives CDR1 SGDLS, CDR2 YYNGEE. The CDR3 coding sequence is TGTGCCAGCAGCGTATCCGGGGTTGGGGAGACCCAGTACTTC. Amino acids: CASSVSGVGETQYF.

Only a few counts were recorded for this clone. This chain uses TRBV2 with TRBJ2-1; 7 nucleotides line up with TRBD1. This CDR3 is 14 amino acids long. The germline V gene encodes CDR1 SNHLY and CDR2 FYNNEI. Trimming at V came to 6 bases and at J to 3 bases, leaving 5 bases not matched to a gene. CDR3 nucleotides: TGTGCCAGCAGCCACGACAGGGACTACAATGAGCAGTTCTTC. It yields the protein CASSHDRDYNEQFF.

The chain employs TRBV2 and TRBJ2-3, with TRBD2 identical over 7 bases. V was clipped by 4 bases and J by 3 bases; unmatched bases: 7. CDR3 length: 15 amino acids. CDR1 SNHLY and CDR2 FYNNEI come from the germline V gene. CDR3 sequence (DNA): TGTGCCAGCAGTGGACTAGCAGGTTTAACAGATACGCAGTATTTT. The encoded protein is CASSGLAGLTDTQYF.

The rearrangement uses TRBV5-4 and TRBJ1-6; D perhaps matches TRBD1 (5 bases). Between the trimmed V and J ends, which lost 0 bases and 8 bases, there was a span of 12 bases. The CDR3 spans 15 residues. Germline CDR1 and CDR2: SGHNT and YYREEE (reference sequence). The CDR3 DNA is TGTGCCAGCAGCTTGGTTCAGGGTTGGGATTCACCCCTCCACTTT. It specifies CASSLVQGWDSPLHF.

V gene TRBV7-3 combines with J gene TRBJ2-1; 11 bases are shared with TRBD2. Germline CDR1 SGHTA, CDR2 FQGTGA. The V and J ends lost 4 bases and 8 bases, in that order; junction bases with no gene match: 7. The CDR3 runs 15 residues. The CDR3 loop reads CASSSLAGGPYEQFF. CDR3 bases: TGTGCCAGCAGCTCGTTAGCGGGGGGGCCCTATGAGCAGTTCTTC.

In DNA, the CDR3 is TGTGCCAGCAGCTCAGGGATTGAGCAGTTCTTC. Residues: CASSSGIEQFF. The chain combines TRBV11-3 with TRBJ2-1, with a tentative D call TRBD1 (5 bases). Germline CDR1 SGHNT, CDR2 YENEEA. V lost 4 bases and J 9 bases, leaving 7 bases between the germline ends. CDR3 size: 11 residues.

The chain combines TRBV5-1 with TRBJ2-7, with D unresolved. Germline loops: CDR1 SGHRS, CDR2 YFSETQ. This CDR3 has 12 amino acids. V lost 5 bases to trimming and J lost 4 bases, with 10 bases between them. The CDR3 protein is CASRGVSYEQYF. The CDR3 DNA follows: TGCGCCAGCAGGGGCGTTTCGTACGAGCAGTACTTC.

The CDR3 here is CASSDLTGGPDTQYF. CDR3 bases: TGTGCCAGCAGCGACCTCACAGGGGGCCCAGATACGCAGTATTTT. The chain links TRBV11-2 to TRBJ2-3; 9 bases are a match to TRBD1. J was trimmed by 4 bases and V by 5 bases; bases with no gene match: 7. In germline, CDR1 is SGHAT, CDR2 FQNNGV. There are 15 residues in the CDR3.

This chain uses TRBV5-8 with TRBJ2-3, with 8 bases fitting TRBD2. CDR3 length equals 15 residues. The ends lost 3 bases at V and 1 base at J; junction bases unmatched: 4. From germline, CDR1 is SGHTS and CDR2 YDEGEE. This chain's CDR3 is CASSSRGAGTDTQYF. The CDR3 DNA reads TGTGCCAGCAGCTCGCGGGGGGCCGGCACAGATACGCAGTATTTT.